This is a list of T cell receptor beta chains from one sample in a study of blood T cell repertoires in COVID-19. Generated by immunoSEQ multiplex PCR, the TCRdb table keeps only in-frame clones and is missing some. Of some 530,000 clones listed, more than 85% were seen once; the top ten hold roughly 8%. The source material was PBMCs or T cells enriched from blood (not recorded which). These receptor sequences come from a woman in her fifties or sixties who had recovered from COVID-19. CDR3s include the opening cysteine and the closing phenylalanine or tryptophan. Fields, in order: CDR3 protein, J gene, V gene.

cdr3_aa: CAISASRSNQPQHF
j_call: TRBJ1-5
v_call: TRBV10-3

cdr3_aa: CASSQEAGGLSGNTIYF
j_call: TRBJ1-3
v_call: TRBV3-1/TRBV3-2

cdr3_aa: CASSQGLARTPYNEQFF
j_call: TRBJ2-1
v_call: TRBV4-1

cdr3_aa: CASSLGQGNGELFF
j_call: TRBJ2-2
v_call: TRBV5-5

cdr3_aa: CASSINTPTGNGYTF
j_call: TRBJ1-2
v_call: TRBV19

cdr3_aa: CASSLTGTAKNIQYF
j_call: TRBJ2-4
v_call: TRBV5-8

cdr3_aa: CASSEAHRSPLYGYTF
j_call: TRBJ1-2
v_call: TRBV6-1

cdr3_aa: CASSMTGAAAYGYTF
j_call: TRBJ1-2
v_call: TRBV19

cdr3_aa: CASSEAGEGRETQYF
j_call: TRBJ2-5
v_call: TRBV10-1

cdr3_aa: CASRPTAFYGYTF
j_call: TRBJ1-2
v_call: TRBV28

cdr3_aa: CASSPGQTGELFF
j_call: TRBJ2-2
v_call: TRBV11-3

cdr3_aa: CASSLAGQGIHGYTF
j_call: TRBJ1-2
v_call: TRBV5-1

cdr3_aa: CASSLGGIPGNQPQHF
j_call: TRBJ1-5
v_call: TRBV9

cdr3_aa: CASSLDRVGGAANTEAFF
j_call: TRBJ1-1
v_call: TRBV11-2

cdr3_aa: CASSKVIRGSNQPQHF
j_call: TRBJ1-5
v_call: TRBV21-1

cdr3_aa: CASSELLVADTQYF
j_call: TRBJ2-3
v_call: TRBV2

cdr3_aa: CAWSEGAPYSGWQFF
j_call: TRBJ2-1
v_call: TRBV30

cdr3_aa: CASSESRGPDQETQYF
j_call: TRBJ2-5
v_call: TRBV25-1

cdr3_aa: CASSLVQVPDTQYF
j_call: TRBJ2-3
v_call: TRBV5-1

cdr3_aa: CASSSEGASNYGYTF
j_call: TRBJ1-2
v_call: TRBV5-1

cdr3_aa: CASSQDRAFLAKNIQYF
j_call: TRBJ2-4
v_call: TRBV3-1/TRBV3-2

cdr3_aa: CASSQGVRRRGAISYEQYF
j_call: TRBJ2-7
v_call: TRBV3-1/TRBV3-2

cdr3_aa: CASSPLPGQASYEQYF
j_call: TRBJ2-7
v_call: TRBV4-1

cdr3_aa: CASSLGLGTGNQPQHF
j_call: TRBJ1-5
v_call: TRBV18

cdr3_aa: CASSQGGTFGYTF
j_call: TRBJ1-2
v_call: TRBV4-1

cdr3_aa: CASSFMGGTEAFF
j_call: TRBJ1-1
v_call: TRBV12-3/TRBV12-4

cdr3_aa: CASRRGGQETQYF
j_call: TRBJ2-5
v_call: TRBV6-5

cdr3_aa: CASSLGGDNQPQHF
j_call: TRBJ1-5
v_call: TRBV5-1

cdr3_aa: CASSLVTDTGELFF
j_call: TRBJ2-2
v_call: TRBV5-1

cdr3_aa: CASSEGGALTEAFF
j_call: TRBJ1-1
v_call: TRBV2

cdr3_aa: CASNRAGGSSYNEQFF
j_call: TRBJ2-1
v_call: TRBV5-1

cdr3_aa: CASSTTSTDTQYF
j_call: TRBJ2-3
v_call: TRBV9

cdr3_aa: CASSLESRGTYNEQFF
j_call: TRBJ2-1
v_call: TRBV11-2

cdr3_aa: CASRQVFRENTGELFF
j_call: TRBJ2-2
v_call: TRBV30

cdr3_aa: CASSKLGSDGNTIYF
j_call: TRBJ1-3
v_call: TRBV19

cdr3_aa: CASSVNTGTGLNEQFF
j_call: TRBJ2-1
v_call: TRBV19

cdr3_aa: CATRTDGNTIYF
j_call: TRBJ1-3
v_call: TRBV19

cdr3_aa: CAIRRGQGENNSPLHF
j_call: TRBJ1-6
v_call: TRBV10-3

cdr3_aa: CASSYSGAGNQPQHF
j_call: TRBJ1-5
v_call: TRBV6-5

cdr3_aa: CASSQGAAGGGNTIYF
j_call: TRBJ1-3
v_call: TRBV3-1/TRBV3-2

cdr3_aa: CASSLASQGTLWNTIYF
j_call: TRBJ1-3
v_call: TRBV7-9

cdr3_aa: CASSRQGDYGYTF
j_call: TRBJ1-2
v_call: TRBV6-5

cdr3_aa: CATRSGQTFNYGYTF
j_call: TRBJ1-2
v_call: TRBV15

cdr3_aa: CASSSGHRGGGYTF
j_call: TRBJ1-2
v_call: TRBV6-5

cdr3_aa: CASSSLDTARYSPLHF
j_call: TRBJ1-6
v_call: TRBV27

cdr3_aa: CASSLTGGQTGELFF
j_call: TRBJ2-2
v_call: TRBV5-1

cdr3_aa: CASSQESQQNVSPLHF
j_call: TRBJ1-6
v_call: TRBV4-1

cdr3_aa: CATSPRYTYNEQFF
j_call: TRBJ2-1
v_call: TRBV24-1

cdr3_aa: CASSLYVGRGEGTGEAFF
j_call: TRBJ1-1
v_call: TRBV19